This paragraph covers one T cell receptor (beta chain) sequence. Losses at the gene ends were 0 bases for V and 6 bases for J; bases not matched to a gene: 6. Germline V gene lookup returns CDR1 LGHNA and CDR2 YNFKEQ. The CDR3 totals 16 residues. This sample is part of a study of CD8+ T cells in alopecia areata. Whole-study context: Oral tofacitinib, 5 to 10 mg twice daily, was given in an open-label trial.

The treatment here: oral pan-JAK inhibitor, 5-10 mg twice daily. Following extraction, RNA underwent reverse transcription to cDNA, which served as the sequencing template. TCRdb keeps only in-frame clones here, not all; method: immunoSEQ multiplex PCR. The table includes fewer than 150,000 clones, around four fifths detected once. The receptor comes from a human donor with alopecia areata. This sample comprised CD8+ T cells sorted from blood, obtained at week 4, from a patient treated with tofacitinib. This chain uses TRBV4-2 with TRBJ2-1; 9 bases are a match to TRBD1. CDR3 nucleotides: TGTGCCAGCAGCCAAGAAGGGGGACAGGGTGGCAATGAGCAGTTCTTC. Protein sequence: CASSQEGGQGGNEQFF.